The 5 T cell receptor beta chains below were found in one sample sequenced in a study of OX40 agonist ivuxolimab in advanced cancers. Clones were read by immunoSEQ multiplex PCR, and TCRdb kept only the in-frame ones, dropping some. The data contain tens of thousands of clones, around 86% of them singletons. The input for sequencing was CD4+ or CD8+ T cells sorted from blood, taken in a trial of the OX40 agonist ivuxolimab. The receptors were gathered from an adult with an advanced solid tumor such as melanoma, head and neck, liver or kidney cancer.

The gene calls are TRBV2 and TRBJ2-7; D gene unclear. In germline, CDR1 is SNHLY, CDR2 FYNNEI. Trimming shortened V by 5 bases and J by 4 bases, and 3 bases separated the two germline ends. The CDR3 length is 10 residues. The CDR3 loop reads CASSTYEQYF. The CDR3 nucleotides read TGTGCCAGCAGTACATACGAGCAGTACTTC.

The genes are TRBV7-3 and TRBJ2-7, with D uncertain. Trimming cost V 4 bases and J 2 bases, with 9 bases left between them. This CDR3 has 13 residues. CDR1 is SGHTA and CDR2 is FQGTGA in the germline V gene. CDR3 loop: CASSSTPTYEQYF. CDR3 coding DNA: TGTGCCAGCAGCTCGACACCTACCTACGAGCAGTACTTC. Complete variable domain (other parts from reference TRBV7-3 and TRBJ2-7): GAGVSQTPSNKVTEKGKYVELRCDPISGHTALYWYRQSLGQGPEFLIYFQGTGAADDSGLPNDRFFAVRPEGSVSTLKIQRTERGDSAVYLCASSSTPTYEQYFGPGTRLTVT.

This clone was seen once. The J gene is TRBJ2-7, the V gene TRBV28; 9 bases align to TRBD2. The CDR3 is 14 amino acids. CDR1 and CDR2 from the germline V gene are MDHEN and SYDVKM. V was clipped by 4 bases and J by 1 base; unmatched bases: 2. Written as DNA, the CDR3 is TGTGCCAGCAGTTCCCTAGCGGGGTCCTACGAGCAGTACTTC. Protein product: CASSSLAGSYEQYF.

By sample fraction, this clone is medium-sized. The chain employs TRBV7-6 and TRBJ1-5, with 12 bases lining up with TRBD1. The length of the CDR3 is 17 residues. CDR1 is SGHVS and CDR2 is FNYEAQ in the germline V gene. The J segment lost 3 bases and the V segment lost 1 base, leaving 4 bases of the junction unmatched. CDR3 sequence reads: CASSLGDRGPYNQPQHF. The CDR3 nucleotides read TGTGCCAGCAGCTTAGGGGACAGGGGGCCTTACAATCAGCCCCAGCATTTT.

The V and J genes are TRBV6-1 and TRBJ1-1; possibly TRBD1 for D (6 bases). Trimming removed 7 bases at V and 8 bases at J, with 20 bases between. The CDR3 has 14 residues. Germline V gene data show CDR1 as MNHNS and CDR2 as SASEGT. The CDR3 bases are TGTGCCAGCAAACTAGCTGGGGGGCAGACCGAAGCTTTCTTT. The encoded protein is CASKLAGGQTEAFF.